What follows is one T cell receptor beta chain and its context. Its cognate antigen is unknown. CD8 cells classed as naive were CD45RO-negative and positively selected for CCR7, excluding terminally differentiated effector memory CD45RA+ cells. This table comes from immunoSEQ multiplex PCR, and its TCRdb copy is limited to in-frame clones, with some not included. The sample lists over 2,000,000 clones, just over 90% seen once, with around 1.8% in the top ten. The sample belongs to a study of shared clonotypes between healthy human individuals. The study's findings and limits: Sequencing depth was expected to affect clonotype sharing among donors. Larger richness was generally estimated for naive than memory subsets.

Input material: naive CD8+ T cells from PBMCs. The TCR comes from a man between 18 and 29 years old in good health. Some clones in this sample may be carry-over from other donors' samples.

CDR3 region: CASTPGPGSGYGYTF. The CDR3 region has the DNA TGTGCCAGCACCCCGGGCCCTGGGAGTGGCTATGGCTACACCTTC. The gene calls are TRBV6-4 and TRBJ1-2, with unresolved D. The V end was cut by 7 bases, the J end by 4 bases, with 19 bases between. Germline CDR1 is MRHNA and CDR2 is SNTAGT. The CDR3 has 15 amino acids.